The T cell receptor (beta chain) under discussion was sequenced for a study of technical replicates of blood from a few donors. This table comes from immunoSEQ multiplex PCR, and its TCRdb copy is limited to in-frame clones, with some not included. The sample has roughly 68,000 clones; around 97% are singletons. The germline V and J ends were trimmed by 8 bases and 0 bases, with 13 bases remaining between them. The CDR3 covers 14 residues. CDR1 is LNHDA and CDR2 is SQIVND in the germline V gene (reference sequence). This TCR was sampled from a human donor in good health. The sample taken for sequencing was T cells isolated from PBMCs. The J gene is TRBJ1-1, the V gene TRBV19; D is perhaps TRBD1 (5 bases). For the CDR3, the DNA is TGTGCCAGTGGTGCAGGGATCCTGAACACTGAAGCTTTCTTT. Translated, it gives CASGAGILNTEAFF.